These 23 T cell receptor beta chains originate from one sample sequenced in a study of PD-L1 blockade in urothelial cancer. Clones were sequenced by immunoSEQ multiplex PCR, and TCRdb holds only the in-frame ones, with some missing. The sample includes about 91,000 clones, approximately 91% of them seen just once. The sample consisted of PBMCs, taken around atezolizumab (anti-PD-L1) treatment. All receptors come from a man in his fifties or sixties with urothelial cancer.

The V gene is TRBV30, the J gene TRBJ2-1; TRBD1 aligns across 8 bases. The V and J ends lost 5 bases and 5 bases, in that order; junction bases with no gene match: 8. From germline, CDR1 is GTSNPN and CDR2 SVGIG (reference sequence). CDR3 length equals 14 residues. The CDR3, as DNA: TGTGCCTGGGGGAGACAGGGGATGAACAATGAGCAGTTCTTC. Translation: CAWGRQGMNNEQFF. The full variable domain, in which reference TRBV30 and TRBJ2-1 provide the parts outside the CDR3, is SQTIHQWPATLVQPVGSPLSLECTVEGTSNPNLYWYRQAAGRGLQLLFYSVGIGQISSEVPQNLSASRPQDRQFILSSKKLLLSDSGFYLCAWGRQGMNNEQFFGPGTRLTVL.

This clone was picked up one time. V and J are TRBV7-2 and TRBJ2-1; 7 nucleotides match TRBD2. From germline, CDR1 is SGHTA and CDR2 FQGNSA. This CDR3 spans 14 amino acids. Losses at the gene ends were 2 bases for V and 12 bases for J; bases not matched to a gene: 10. CDR3 sequence reads: CASSLYGLGPSQFF. The CDR3 coding sequence is TGTGCCAGCAGCTTATATGGACTAGGACCTTCGCAGTTCTTC.

This clone occurred once. The rearrangement uses TRBV5-1 and TRBJ2-1; TRBD1 matches 10 bases. CDR1 is SGHRS and CDR2 is YFSETQ in the germline V gene. There are 15 residues in the CDR3. J was trimmed by 5 bases and V by 3 bases; bases with no gene match: 5. The chain's CDR3 is CASSSTGQGNNEQFF. CDR3 DNA: TGCGCCAGCAGCTCCACGGGACAGGGGAACAATGAGCAGTTCTTC.

This rearrangement joins TRBV19 to TRBJ1-1; maybe TRBD1 (6 bases). V lost 9 bases, J lost 1 base, and 18 bases lay in between. The CDR3 totals 15 residues. Germline values: CDR1 LNHDA, CDR2 SQIVND (reference sequence). In DNA form, the CDR3 reads TGTGCCAGGGTAGTACCGGGACACGGGAACACTGAAGCTTTCTTT. Its protein is CARVVPGHGNTEAFF. Full variable domain (outside the CDR3, taken from reference TRBV19 and TRBJ1-1): DGGITQSPKYLFRKEGQNVTLSCEQNLNHDAMYWYRQDPGQGLRLIYYSQIVNDFQKGDIAEGYSVSREKKESFPLTVTSAQKNPTAFYLCARVVPGHGNTEAFFGQGTRLTVV.

The chain recombines TRBV29-1 with TRBJ1-4; D remains unclear. Germline CDR1 is SQVTM and CDR2 is ANQGSEA. Trimming cost V 5 bases and J 5 bases, with 12 bases left between them. The CDR3 runs to 13 residues. This CDR3 reads CSVTGNLNEKLFF. The CDR3 coding sequence is TGCAGCGTTACGGGGAACTTAAATGAAAAACTGTTTTTT.

The chain has TRBV4-3 and TRBJ1-5; D may be TRBD1 (6 bases). With 0 bases removed from V and 4 bases from J, the gap between germline ends came to 10 bases. CDR3 size: 15 residues. CDR1 LGHNA and CDR2 YSLEER come from the germline V gene. CDR3 residues: CASSQDLGTNQPQHF. CDR3 nucleotides: TGCGCCAGCAGCCAAGATCTCGGGACAAATCAGCCCCAGCATTTT.

The chain carries TRBV6-5 and TRBJ1-2, with 11 nucleotides matching TRBD1. The germline V gene encodes CDR1 MNHEY and CDR2 SVGAGI. This CDR3 has 15 residues. Trimming cost V 5 bases and J 5 bases; bases outside gene matches: 7. This CDR3 reads CASSRPGQGVYGYTF. The CDR3 DNA reads TGTGCCAGCAGTCGACCGGGACAGGGGGTTTATGGCTACACCTTC.

The chain links TRBV18 to TRBJ1-1; possible D gene TRBD1, 5 bases. The CDR3 sequence is 14 residues long. V lost 3 bases, J lost 4 bases, and 12 bases lay in between. Looked up from germline, CDR1 is KGHSH and CDR2 is LQKENI. In nucleotides, the CDR3 is TGTGCCAGCTCACCCGGGGGTCATGTCACTGAAGCTTTCTTT. This codes for CASSPGGHVTEAFF.

V is TRBV4-3 and J is TRBJ2-3; TRBD2 might be the D (6 bases). Germline V gives CDR1 LGHNA, CDR2 YSLEER. There are 17 residues in the CDR3. V was pared by 1 base and J by 0 bases, with 14 bases between. CDR3 in DNA: TGCGCCAGCAGCCAAGGTCCGGGAGTGGGCAGCACAGATACGCAGTATTTT. As protein: CASSQGPGVGSTDTQYF.

This clone has just a few counts. V gene TRBV9 combines with J gene TRBJ1-2; TRBD1 agrees at 7 bases. Germline-derived CDR1 and CDR2 are SGDLS and YYNGEE. V shed 4 bases, J shed 2 bases, and the junction held 11 bases outside the gene matches. CDR3 length: 16 residues. CDR3 amino acids: CASSPTLQGTNYGYTF. Here the CDR3 DNA reads TGTGCCAGCAGCCCTACACTACAGGGGACGAACTATGGCTACACCTTC. The whole variable domain, remainder taken from reference TRBV9 and TRBJ1-2, is DSGVTQTPKHLITATGQRVTLRCSPRSGDLSVYWYQQSLDQGLQFLIQYYNGEERAKGNILERFSAQQFPDLHSELNLSSLELGDSALYFCASSPTLQGTNYGYTFGSGTRLTVV.

The chain combines TRBV4-3 with TRBJ2-2; the D is unclear. Trimming left V 0 bases short and J 1 base short, with 15 bases between. The V gene's germline CDR1 is LGHNA and CDR2 YSLEER. CDR3 size: 18 residues. The CDR3 DNA reads TGCGCCAGCAGCCAAGAAGTAGGAGCCCCATTGAACACCGGGGAGCTGTTTTTT. Protein: CASSQEVGAPLNTGELFF.

This clone was picked up a small number of times. J is TRBJ1-1 and V is TRBV5-5; D may be TRBD1 (6 bases). The CDR3 is 12 amino acids. V was shortened by 3 bases and J by 10 bases, with 13 bases between the two germline ends. The V gene's germline CDR1 is SGHKS and CDR2 YYEKEE (reference sequence). This CDR3 reads CASSWGREAAFF. Written as DNA, the CDR3 is TGTGCCAGCAGCTGGGGGCGGGAGGCAGCTTTCTTT.

Note on this clone: This specimen includes other DNA sequences encoding the same CDR3. This rearrangement joins TRBV4-3 to TRBJ2-7; no firm D call. Trimming removed 0 bases from V and 6 bases from J, with 9 bases in between. The CDR3 runs 13 residues. The germline V gene encodes CDR1 LGHNA and CDR2 YSLEER. The chain's CDR3 is CASSQEPGFEQYF. Written as DNA, the CDR3 is TGCGCCAGCAGCCAAGAACCAGGATTCGAGCAGTACTTC.

This clone occurred once. The chain recombines TRBV13 with TRBJ1-1; 7 nucleotides match TRBD1. J gave up 7 bases and V 5 bases, and 13 bases lay outside the gene matches. Germline CDR1 reads PRHDT; CDR2 reads FYEKMQ (reference sequence). The CDR3 spans 15 residues. The CDR3 DNA follows: TGTGCCAGCAGCCTGCGAGACAGAGCAGGGGGTGAAGCTTTCTTT. As protein: CASSLRDRAGGEAFF.

This clone showed up just a few times. The chain couples TRBV4-3 to TRBJ2-7; D is perhaps TRBD1 (5 bases). Trimming removed 0 bases at V and 4 bases at J, with 10 bases between. CDR1 and CDR2 (germline): LGHNA, YSLEER. The CDR3 runs 14 residues. The CDR3 spells CASSQEWGIYEQYF. CDR3 nucleotides: TGCGCCAGCAGCCAAGAATGGGGCATATACGAGCAGTACTTC.

The V gene is TRBV10-1, the J gene TRBJ2-7; 9 bases match TRBD1. Germline V gene lookup returns CDR1 WNHNN and CDR2 SYGVQD (reference sequence). Losses at the gene ends were 6 bases for V and 6 bases for J; bases not matched to a gene: 9. The CDR3 covers 14 residues. CDR3 coding DNA: TGCGCCAGCAGCGTCGCCGGGACAGGGAGCGAGCAGTACTTC. Translation: CASSVAGTGSEQYF.

The chain employs TRBV6-1 and TRBJ2-1; 9 bases agree with TRBD2. CDR3 length: 15 amino acids. Germline V gives CDR1 MNHNS, CDR2 SASEGT. The V and J ends lost 2 bases and 6 bases, in that order; junction bases with no gene match: 5. The chain's CDR3 is CASSEMGAGGNEQFF. For the CDR3, the DNA is TGTGCCAGCAGTGAAATGGGAGCGGGAGGCAATGAGCAGTTCTTC.

The chain joins TRBV7-2 to TRBJ1-1; D perhaps matches TRBD1 (6 bases). This CDR3 comprises 15 residues. The V gene's germline CDR1 is SGHTA and CDR2 FQGNSA. The germline V and J ends were trimmed by 5 bases and 10 bases, with 23 bases remaining between them. CDR3 bases: TGTGCCAGCAGCCCGAGGGCGGGGGGGCTGGCGGGAGCTTTCTTT. This encodes CASSPRAGGLAGAFF.

This sequence joins TRBV2 and TRBJ2-1; 8 positions match TRBD1. V shed 7 bases and J 5 bases; nucleotides not matched to a gene: 10. CDR1 SNHLY and CDR2 FYNNEI come from the germline V gene. This CDR3 has 15 amino acids. DNA for the CDR3: TGTGCCAGCAAAACGGACAGGGTCGTGAACAATGAGCAGTTCTTC. Its protein product is CASKTDRVVNNEQFF.

This chain links TRBV27 with TRBJ2-7; 9 nucleotides agree with TRBD1. CDR1 MNHEY and CDR2 SMNVEV come from the germline V gene (reference sequence). The CDR3 is made up of 13 amino acids. The V and J ends lost 2 bases and 4 bases, in that order; junction bases with no gene match: 0. The CDR3 loop reads CASSLGTGYEQYF. The CDR3 DNA is TGTGCCAGCAGTTTAGGGACAGGGTACGAGCAGTACTTC.

The J gene is TRBJ2-7, the V gene TRBV5-6, with 7 positions matching TRBD2. The CDR3 has 15 amino acids. Germline CDR1 and CDR2: SGHDT and YYEEEE. V dropped 4 bases and J dropped 0; count of bases not matched to a gene: 7. For the CDR3, the DNA is TGTGCCAGCAGCCGAAGCGGGACCAGCTCCTACGAGCAGTACTTC. Amino acids: CASSRSGTSSYEQYF.

This sequence joins TRBV6-1 and TRBJ1-1, with D perhaps TRBD1 (5 bases). The CDR3 sequence is 13 residues long. The V gene lost 6 bases and the J gene lost 1 base, with 9 bases spanning the gap. Germline CDR1 and CDR2: MNHNS and SASEGT. CDR3 protein: CASRMTANTEAFF. CDR3 nucleotides: TGTGCCAGCAGAATGACAGCGAACACTGAAGCTTTCTTT.

The chain couples TRBV30 to TRBJ2-1, with unresolved D. Germline assignment: CDR1 GTSNPN and CDR2 SVGIG (reference sequence). Trimming left V 1 base short and J 0 bases short, with 10 bases between. CDR3 length: 15 residues. DNA of the CDR3: TGTGCCTGGAGTGGAGCGACGAGCTCCTACAATGAGCAGTTCTTC. Translation gives CAWSGATSSYNEQFF.